The rows below give T cell receptor beta chains drawn from one sample of a study of CD8 T cells in ankylosing spondylitis. A single record per CDR3 protein comes from TCRdb applying MiXCR to the 5' RACE reads. The sample comprises tens of thousands of distinct CDR3 sequences, 6% of which are singletons, and 12% rests with the top ten. What was sequenced was blood, either unsorted or a sorted T cell fraction (not recorded which). Receptors were obtained from a male donor with ankylosing spondylitis or in good health (not recorded which). Both conserved end residues are part of each CDR3. Not every row has a clone size; where given, it reads once, few, many or a size class.

j_call | clone_size | v_call | cdr3_aa
TRBJ2-1 | many | TRBV29-1 | CSVSGTQGRNEQFF
TRBJ1-3 | few | TRBV12-3/TRBV12-4 | CAFSAPPGLTLWKQSIYF
TRBJ1-2 | many | TRBV6-6 | CASGGRTNYGYTF
TRBJ2-2 | many | TRBV28 | CASRPTDRNTGELFF
TRBJ2-1 | many | TRBV29-1 | CSATTGANNEQFF
TRBJ2-1 | many | TRBV28 | CASSLSFEDPNPGQGARNEQFF
TRBJ2-7 | many | TRBV4-2 | CASSQPGLSSYEQYF
TRBJ2-1 | many | TRBV24-1 | CATSDYKGALANEQFF
TRBJ1-2 | many | TRBV4-3 | CASSQDRGRGSYGYTF
TRBJ1-6 | many | TRBV5-1 | CASSLAGQGRDSPLHF
TRBJ2-1 | few | TRBV7-9 | CASSRTSGGGDEQFF
TRBJ2-7 | few | TRBV9 | CASSVGQGARVHEQYF
TRBJ2-7 | many | TRBV20-1 | CSAKEAGQFYEQYF
TRBJ1-2 | many | TRBV20-1 | CSARAPGQSTYGYTF
TRBJ2-1 | many | TRBV6-5 | CASSYSGGQGASREQFF
TRBJ1-5 | many | TRBV20-1 | CKFVKSWGTHDALCSNQPQHF
TRBJ2-1 | many | TRBV9 | CASSVVSSYNEQFF
TRBJ2-7 | many | TRBV29-1 | CSVTANSYEQYF
TRBJ2-3 | many | TRBV20-1 | CSARIHSSTDTQYF
TRBJ2-1 | many | TRBV7-8 | CASSLGLAGGTVGGQFF
TRBJ2-2 | many | TRBV5-1 | CASSLDGSTYTGELFF
TRBJ2-3 | NA | TRBV4-1 | CASSQEGGPYTDTQYF
TRBJ2-5 | many | TRBV13 | CASSGLGLETQYF
TRBJ2-1 | few | TRBV7-2 | CASSPRGAVDSYNEQFF
TRBJ1-5 | many | TRBV7-8 | CASASQTERQPQHF
TRBJ2-3 | many | TRBV5-1 | CASSLGRVADTQYF
TRBJ2-7 | NA | TRBV29-1 | CSVGDSTYEQYF
TRBJ2-1 | many | TRBV27 | CASMGTNGNEQFF
TRBJ2-5 | many | TRBV5-1 | CASSLGGLSPQETQYF
TRBJ2-6 | few | TRBV7-9 | CASSLGQFYSGANVLTF
TRBJ2-5 | many | TRBV11-2 | CASSLTAGSKTQYF
TRBJ2-2 | many | TRBV7-2 | CASSLAGVTGELFF
TRBJ2-7 | many | TRBV28 | CASSPGQGTYEQYF
TRBJ2-7 | many | TRBV6-5 | CASSWEAGPMQYF
TRBJ1-2 | many | TRBV20-1 | CSARQGTTNYGYTF
TRBJ2-7 | many | TRBV7-2 | CASSLVGGALSYEQYF
TRBJ2-1 | many | TRBV20-1 | CSARAVPSGSSYNEQFF
TRBJ1-1 | many | TRBV10-3 | CAISGRVNAEAFF
TRBJ2-3 | many | TRBV5-8 | CASSSGPYDGLDTQYF
TRBJ2-3 | many | TRBV4-1 | CASSQDGPTSPDTQYF
TRBJ2-5 | NA | TRBV7-2 | CASSLNGGEETQYF
TRBJ2-1 | many | TRBV15 | CATSDVLLAGFNSEQFF
TRBJ1-4 | NA | TRBV7-9 | CASSLLGGEKLFF
TRBJ1-2 | many | TRBV5-1 | CASSLAEAGGGGYTF
TRBJ1-2 | many | TRBV27 | CASTPTIQGDYGYTF
TRBJ1-4 | many | TRBV11-2 | CASSTARHPEKLFF
TRBJ2-3 | many | TRBV4-2 | CASSRREHDTQYF
TRBJ2-7 | many | TRBV20-1 | CSASPAGGPSYEQYF